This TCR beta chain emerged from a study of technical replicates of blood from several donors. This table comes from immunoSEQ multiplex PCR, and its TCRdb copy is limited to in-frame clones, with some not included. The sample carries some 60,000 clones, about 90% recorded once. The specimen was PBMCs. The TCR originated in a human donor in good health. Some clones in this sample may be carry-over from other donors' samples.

The CDR3 is CASSLSPIFVGGRNEQYF. The CDR3 DNA reads TGCGCCAGCAGCCTAAGCCCGATCTTCGTAGGCGGCCGCAACGAGCAGTACTTC. The chain has TRBV4-1 and TRBJ2-7; D not resolved. Trimming shortened V by 4 bases and J by 5 bases, and 27 bases separated the two germline ends. The CDR3 totals 18 residues. Germline lookup yields CDR1 MGHRA and CDR2 YSYEKL.